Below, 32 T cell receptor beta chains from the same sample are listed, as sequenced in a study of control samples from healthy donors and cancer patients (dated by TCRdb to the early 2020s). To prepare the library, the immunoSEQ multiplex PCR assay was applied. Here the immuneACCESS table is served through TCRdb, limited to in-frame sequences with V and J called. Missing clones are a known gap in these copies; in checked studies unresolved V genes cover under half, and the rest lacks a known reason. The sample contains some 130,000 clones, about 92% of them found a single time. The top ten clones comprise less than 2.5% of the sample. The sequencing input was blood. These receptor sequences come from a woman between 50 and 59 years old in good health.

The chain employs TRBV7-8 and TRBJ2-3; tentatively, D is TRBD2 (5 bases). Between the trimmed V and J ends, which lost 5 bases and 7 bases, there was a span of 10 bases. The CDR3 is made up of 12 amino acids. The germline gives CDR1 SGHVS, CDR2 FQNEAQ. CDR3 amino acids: CASSQDGNTQYF. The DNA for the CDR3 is TGTGCCAGCAGCCAGGACGGGAATACGCAGTATTTT.

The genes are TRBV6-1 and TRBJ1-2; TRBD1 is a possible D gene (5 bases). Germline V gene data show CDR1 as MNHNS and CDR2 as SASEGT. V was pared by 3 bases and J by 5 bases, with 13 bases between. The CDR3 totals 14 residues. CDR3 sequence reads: CASSDLGGRYGYTF. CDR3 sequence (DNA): TGTGCCAGCAGTGATCTGGGGGGAAGGTATGGCTACACCTTC.

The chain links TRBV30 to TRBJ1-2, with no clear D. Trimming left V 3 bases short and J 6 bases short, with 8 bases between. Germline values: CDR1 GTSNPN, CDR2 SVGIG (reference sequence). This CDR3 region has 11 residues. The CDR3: CAWSGRHGYTF. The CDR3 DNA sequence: TGTGCCTGGAGCGGCAGACATGGCTACACCTTC.

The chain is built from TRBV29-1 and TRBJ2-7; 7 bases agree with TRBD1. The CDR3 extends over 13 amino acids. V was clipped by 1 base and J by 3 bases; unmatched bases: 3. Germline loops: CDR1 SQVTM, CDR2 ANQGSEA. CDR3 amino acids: CSVEGTGHYEQYF. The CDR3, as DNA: TGCAGCGTTGAAGGGACAGGACACTACGAGCAGTACTTC.

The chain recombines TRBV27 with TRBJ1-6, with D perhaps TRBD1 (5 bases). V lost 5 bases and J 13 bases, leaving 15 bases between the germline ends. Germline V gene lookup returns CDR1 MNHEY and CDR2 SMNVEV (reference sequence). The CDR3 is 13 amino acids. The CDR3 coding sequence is TGTGCCAGCAGTACACACCTCAGGGTGCCCCTCCACTTT. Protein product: CASSTHLRVPLHF.

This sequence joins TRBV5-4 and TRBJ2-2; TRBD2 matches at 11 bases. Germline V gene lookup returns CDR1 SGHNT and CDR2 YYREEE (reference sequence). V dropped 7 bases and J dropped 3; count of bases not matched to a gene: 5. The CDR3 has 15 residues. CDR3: CASSPTSGDTGELFF. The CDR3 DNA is TGTGCCAGCTCTCCGACTAGCGGGGACACCGGGGAGCTGTTTTTT.

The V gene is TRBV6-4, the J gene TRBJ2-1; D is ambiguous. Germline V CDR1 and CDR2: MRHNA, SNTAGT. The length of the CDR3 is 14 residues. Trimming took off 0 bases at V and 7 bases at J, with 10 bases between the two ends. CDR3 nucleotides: TGTGCCAGCAGTGACTCGGGCAGGTGGAATGAGCAGTTCTTC. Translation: CASSDSGRWNEQFF.

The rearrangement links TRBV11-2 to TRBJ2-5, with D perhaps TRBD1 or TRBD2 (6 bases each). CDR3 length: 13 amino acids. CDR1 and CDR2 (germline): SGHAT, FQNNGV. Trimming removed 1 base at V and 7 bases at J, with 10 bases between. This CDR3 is CASSLGGAGTQYF. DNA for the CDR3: TGTGCCAGCAGCTTAGGGGGGGCGGGGACCCAGTACTTC.

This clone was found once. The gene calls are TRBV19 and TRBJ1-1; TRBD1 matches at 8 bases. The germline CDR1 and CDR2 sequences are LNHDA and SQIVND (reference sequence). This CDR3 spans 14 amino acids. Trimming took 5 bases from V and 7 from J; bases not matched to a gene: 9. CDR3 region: CASSVIGQGIEAFF. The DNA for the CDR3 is TGTGCCAGTAGTGTTATTGGACAGGGTATTGAAGCTTTCTTT.

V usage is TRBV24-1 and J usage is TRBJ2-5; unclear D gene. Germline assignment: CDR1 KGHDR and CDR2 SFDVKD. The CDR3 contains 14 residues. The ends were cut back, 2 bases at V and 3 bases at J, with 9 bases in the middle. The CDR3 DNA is TGTGCCACCAGTGATTACGGGCAGAAAGAGACCCAGTACTTC. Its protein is CATSDYGQKETQYF.

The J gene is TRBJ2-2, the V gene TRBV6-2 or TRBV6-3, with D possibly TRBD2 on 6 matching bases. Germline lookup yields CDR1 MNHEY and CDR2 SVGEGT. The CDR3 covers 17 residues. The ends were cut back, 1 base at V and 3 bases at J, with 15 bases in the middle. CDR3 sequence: CASSYFRRALDTGELFF. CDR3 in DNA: TGTGCCAGCAGTTACTTTAGGAGGGCCCTGGACACCGGGGAGCTGTTTTTT.

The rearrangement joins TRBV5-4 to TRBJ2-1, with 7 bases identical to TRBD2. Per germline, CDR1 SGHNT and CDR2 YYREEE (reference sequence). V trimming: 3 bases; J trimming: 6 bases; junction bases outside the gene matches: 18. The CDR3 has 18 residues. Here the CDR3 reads CASSSRRTSGGGGNEQFF. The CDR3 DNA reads TGTGCCAGCAGCTCCCGACGGACTAGTGGGGGTGGGGGCAATGAGCAGTTCTTC.

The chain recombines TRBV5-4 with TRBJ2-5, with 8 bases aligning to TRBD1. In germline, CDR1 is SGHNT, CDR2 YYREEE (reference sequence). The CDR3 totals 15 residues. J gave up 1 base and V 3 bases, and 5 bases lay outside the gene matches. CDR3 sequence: CASSSGGGPQETQYF. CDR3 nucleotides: TGTGCCAGCAGCTCAGGGGGCGGGCCCCAAGAGACCCAGTACTTC. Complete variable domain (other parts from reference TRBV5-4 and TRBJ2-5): ETGVTQSPTHLIKTRGQQVTLRCSSQSGHNTVSWYQQALGQGPQFIFQYYREEENGRGNFPPRFSGLQFPNYSSELNVNALELDDSALYLCASSSGGGPQETQYFGPGTRLLVL.

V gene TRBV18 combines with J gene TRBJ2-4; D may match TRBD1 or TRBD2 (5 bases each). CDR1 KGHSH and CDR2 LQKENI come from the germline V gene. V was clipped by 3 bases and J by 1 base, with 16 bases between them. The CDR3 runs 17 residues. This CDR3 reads CASSPTGPGTAKNIQYF. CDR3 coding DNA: TGTGCCAGCTCACCGACCGGGCCAGGGACGGCCAAAAACATTCAGTACTTC.

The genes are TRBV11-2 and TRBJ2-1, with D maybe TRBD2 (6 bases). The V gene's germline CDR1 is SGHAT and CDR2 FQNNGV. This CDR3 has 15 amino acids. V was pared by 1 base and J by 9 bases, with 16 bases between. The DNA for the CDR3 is TGTGCCAGCAGCTTAGTACTCCCCCTCGGGGGTGAGCAGTTCTTC. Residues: CASSLVLPLGGEQFF.

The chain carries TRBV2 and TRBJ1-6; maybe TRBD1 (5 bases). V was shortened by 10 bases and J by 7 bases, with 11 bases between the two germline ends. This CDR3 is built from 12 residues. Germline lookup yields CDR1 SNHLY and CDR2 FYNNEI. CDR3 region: CATGVGNSPLHF. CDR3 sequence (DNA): TGTGCCACGGGGGTGGGGAATTCACCCCTCCACTTT.

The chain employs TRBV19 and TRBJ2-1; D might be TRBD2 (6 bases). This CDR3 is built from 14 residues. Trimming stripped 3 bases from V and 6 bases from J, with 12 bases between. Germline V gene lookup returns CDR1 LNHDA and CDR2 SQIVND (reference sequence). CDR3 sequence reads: CASSIRDWGNEQFF. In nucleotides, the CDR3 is TGTGCCAGTAGTATCCGGGACTGGGGCAATGAGCAGTTCTTC. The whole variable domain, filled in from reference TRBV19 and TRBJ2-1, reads DGGITQSPKYLFRKEGQNVTLSCEQNLNHDAMYWYRQDPGQGLRLIYYSQIVNDFQKGDIAEGYSVSREKKESFPLTVTSAQKNPTAFYLCASSIRDWGNEQFFGPGTRLTVL.

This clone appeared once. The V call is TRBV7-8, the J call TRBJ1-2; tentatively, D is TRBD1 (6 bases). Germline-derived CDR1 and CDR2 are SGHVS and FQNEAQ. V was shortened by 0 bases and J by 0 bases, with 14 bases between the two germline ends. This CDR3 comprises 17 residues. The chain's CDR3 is CASSLAPGQTTNYGYTF. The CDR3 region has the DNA TGTGCCAGCAGCTTAGCTCCCGGACAGACAACTAACTATGGCTACACCTTC.

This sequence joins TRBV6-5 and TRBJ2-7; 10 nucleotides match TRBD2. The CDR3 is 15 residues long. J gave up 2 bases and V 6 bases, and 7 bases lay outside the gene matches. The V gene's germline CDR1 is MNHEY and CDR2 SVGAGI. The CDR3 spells CASRLGLATTYEQYF. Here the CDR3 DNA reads TGTGCCAGCAGGTTGGGACTAGCGACCACCTACGAGCAGTACTTC.

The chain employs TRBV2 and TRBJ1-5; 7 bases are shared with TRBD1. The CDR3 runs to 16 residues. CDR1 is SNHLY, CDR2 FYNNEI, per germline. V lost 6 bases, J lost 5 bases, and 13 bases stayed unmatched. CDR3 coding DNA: TGTGCCAGCAGGGGGGGCACAGGGGCCCGAGATCAGCCCCAGCATTTT. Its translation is CASRGGTGARDQPQHF.

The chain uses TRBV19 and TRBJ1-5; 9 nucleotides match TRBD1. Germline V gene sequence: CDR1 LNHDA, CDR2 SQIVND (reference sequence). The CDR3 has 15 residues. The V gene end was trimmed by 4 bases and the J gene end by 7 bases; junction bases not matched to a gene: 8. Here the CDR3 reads CASSTTGGEGQPQHF. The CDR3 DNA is TGTGCCAGTAGTACCACAGGGGGCGAGGGGCAGCCCCAGCATTTT.

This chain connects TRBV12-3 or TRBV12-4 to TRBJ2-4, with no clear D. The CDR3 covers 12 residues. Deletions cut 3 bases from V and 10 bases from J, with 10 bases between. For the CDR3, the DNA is TGTGCCAGCAGTTTGGGAATGGCTATTCAGTACTTC. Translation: CASSLGMAIQYF.

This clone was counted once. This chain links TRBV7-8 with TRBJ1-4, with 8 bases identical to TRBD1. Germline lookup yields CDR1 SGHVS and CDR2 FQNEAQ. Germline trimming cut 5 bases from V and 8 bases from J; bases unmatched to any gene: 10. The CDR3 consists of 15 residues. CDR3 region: CASSIGQGGREKLFF. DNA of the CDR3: TGTGCCAGCAGCATTGGACAGGGTGGTAGAGAAAAACTGTTTTTT.

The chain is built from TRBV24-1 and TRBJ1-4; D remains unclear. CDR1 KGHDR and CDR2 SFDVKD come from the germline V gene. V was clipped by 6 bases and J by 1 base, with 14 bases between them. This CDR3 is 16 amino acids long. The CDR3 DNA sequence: TGTGCCACCAGTCCCCCCTCGGCCCAAACTAATGAAAAACTGTTTTTT. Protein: CATSPPSAQTNEKLFF.

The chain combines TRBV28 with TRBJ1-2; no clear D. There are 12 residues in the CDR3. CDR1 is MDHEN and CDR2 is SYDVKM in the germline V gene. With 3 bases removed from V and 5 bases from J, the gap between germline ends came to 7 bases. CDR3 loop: CASSFLGYGYTF. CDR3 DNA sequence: TGTGCCAGCAGTTTTTTGGGGTATGGCTACACCTTC.

The CDR3 region is CASTGGPGNTIYF. CDR3 in DNA: TGTGCCAGCACCGGAGGCCCTGGAAACACCATATATTTT. This chain connects TRBV9 to TRBJ1-3; D unresolved. CDR1 and CDR2 (germline): SGDLS, YYNGEE. With 6 bases removed from V and 2 bases from J, the gap between germline ends came to 9 bases. This CDR3 has 13 residues.

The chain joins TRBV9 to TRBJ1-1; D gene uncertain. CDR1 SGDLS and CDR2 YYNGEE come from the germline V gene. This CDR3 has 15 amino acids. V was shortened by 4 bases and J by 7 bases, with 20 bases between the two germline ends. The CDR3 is CASSPSSGFSGEAFF. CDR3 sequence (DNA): TGTGCCAGCAGCCCATCCAGCGGGTTCAGCGGTGAAGCTTTCTTT.

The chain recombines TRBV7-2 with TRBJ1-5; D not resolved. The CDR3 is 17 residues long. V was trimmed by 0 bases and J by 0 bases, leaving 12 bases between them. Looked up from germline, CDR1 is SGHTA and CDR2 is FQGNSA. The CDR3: CASSLAGQKFSNQPQHF. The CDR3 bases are TGTGCCAGCAGCTTAGCAGGTCAGAAGTTTAGCAATCAGCCCCAGCATTTT.

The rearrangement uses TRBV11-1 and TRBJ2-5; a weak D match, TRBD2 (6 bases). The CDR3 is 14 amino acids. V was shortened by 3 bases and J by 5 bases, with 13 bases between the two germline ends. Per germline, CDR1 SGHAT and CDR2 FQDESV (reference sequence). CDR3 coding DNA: TGTGCCAGCAGCTTTGTAGGACTACGGGAGACCCAGTACTTC. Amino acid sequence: CASSFVGLRETQYF.

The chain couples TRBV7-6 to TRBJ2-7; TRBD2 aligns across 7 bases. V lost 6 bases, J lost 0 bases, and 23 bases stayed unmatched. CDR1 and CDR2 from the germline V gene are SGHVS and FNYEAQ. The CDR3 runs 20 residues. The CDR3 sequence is CASRRHAGSLADQSSYEQYF. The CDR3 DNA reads TGTGCCAGCAGGCGGCACGCGGGAAGTCTAGCGGACCAGAGCTCCTACGAGCAGTACTTC.

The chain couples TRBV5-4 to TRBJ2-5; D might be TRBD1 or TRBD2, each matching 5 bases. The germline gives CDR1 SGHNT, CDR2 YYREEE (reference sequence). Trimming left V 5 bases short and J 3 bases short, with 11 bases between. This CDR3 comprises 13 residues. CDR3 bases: TGTGCCAGCAGATGGGACGGAAAAGAGACCCAGTACTTC. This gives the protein CASRWDGKETQYF.

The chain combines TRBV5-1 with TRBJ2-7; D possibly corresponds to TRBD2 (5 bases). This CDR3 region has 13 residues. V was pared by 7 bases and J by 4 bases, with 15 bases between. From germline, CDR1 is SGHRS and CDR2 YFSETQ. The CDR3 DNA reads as TGCGCCAGCGTTTCAGGAGGAGCATACGAGCAGTACTTC. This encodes CASVSGGAYEQYF.